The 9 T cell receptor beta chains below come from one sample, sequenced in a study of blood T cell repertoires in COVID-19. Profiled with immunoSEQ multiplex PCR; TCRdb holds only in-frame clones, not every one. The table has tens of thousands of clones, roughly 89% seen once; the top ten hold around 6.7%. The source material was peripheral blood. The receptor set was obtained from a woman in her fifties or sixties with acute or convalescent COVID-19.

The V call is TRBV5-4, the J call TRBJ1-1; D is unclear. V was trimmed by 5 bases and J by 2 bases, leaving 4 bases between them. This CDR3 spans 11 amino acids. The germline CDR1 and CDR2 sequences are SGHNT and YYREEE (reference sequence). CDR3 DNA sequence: TGTGCCAGCAGATTAAACACTGAAGCTTTCTTT. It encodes CASRLNTEAFF.

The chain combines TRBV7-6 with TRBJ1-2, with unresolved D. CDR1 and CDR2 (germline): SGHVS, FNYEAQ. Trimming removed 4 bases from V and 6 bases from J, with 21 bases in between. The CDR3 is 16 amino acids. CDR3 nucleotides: TGTGCCAGCAGCTCACATTCCGGACGGACTAGGGATGGCTACACCTTC. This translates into CASSSHSGRTRDGYTF.

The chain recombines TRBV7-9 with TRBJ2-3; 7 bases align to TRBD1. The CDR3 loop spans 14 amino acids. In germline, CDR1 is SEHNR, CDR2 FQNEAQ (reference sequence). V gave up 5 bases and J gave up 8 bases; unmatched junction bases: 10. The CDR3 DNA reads TGTGCCAGCAGCCCGGACAGGACCCGGGGTACGCAGTATTTT. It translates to CASSPDRTRGTQYF.

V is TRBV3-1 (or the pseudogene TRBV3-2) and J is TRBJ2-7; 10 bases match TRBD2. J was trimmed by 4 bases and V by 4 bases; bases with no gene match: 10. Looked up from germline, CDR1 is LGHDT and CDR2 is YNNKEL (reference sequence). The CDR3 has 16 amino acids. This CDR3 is CASSLTRTSGNYEQYF. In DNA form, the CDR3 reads TGTGCCAGCAGCCTCACCCGGACTAGCGGCAATTACGAGCAGTACTTC.

CDR3 sequence reads: CASSQLSGAEAFF. DNA of the CDR3: TGTGCCAGCAGCCAACTCTCAGGGGCCGAAGCTTTCTTT. The chain couples TRBV3-1 (or the pseudogene TRBV3-2) to TRBJ1-1, with D possibly matching TRBD1 (6 bases). The germline V and J ends were trimmed by 2 bases and 8 bases, with 12 bases remaining between them. The CDR3 sequence is 13 residues long. CDR1 is LGHDT, CDR2 YNNKEL, per germline (reference sequence).

The CDR3 spells CASSRAHRGINTGELFF. CDR3 nucleotide sequence: TGTGCCAGCAGCCGCGCGCACCGGGGTATAAACACCGGGGAGCTGTTTTTT. V is TRBV7-2 and J is TRBJ2-2, with D perhaps matching TRBD2 (5 bases). V was cut by 5 bases and J by 2 bases, with 18 bases left in between. There are 17 residues in the CDR3. The germline V gene encodes CDR1 SGHTA and CDR2 FQGNSA.

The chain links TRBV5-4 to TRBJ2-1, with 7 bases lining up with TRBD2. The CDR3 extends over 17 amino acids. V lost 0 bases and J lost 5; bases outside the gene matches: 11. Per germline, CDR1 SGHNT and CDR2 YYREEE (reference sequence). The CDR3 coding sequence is TGTGCCAGCAGCTTGGGTTGGGGGAGGGGAGATAACAATGAGCAGTTCTTC. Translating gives CASSLGWGRGDNNEQFF.

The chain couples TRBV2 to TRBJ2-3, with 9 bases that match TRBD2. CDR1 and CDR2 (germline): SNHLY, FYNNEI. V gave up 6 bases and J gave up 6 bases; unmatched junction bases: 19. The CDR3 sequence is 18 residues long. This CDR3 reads CASSETPIAGARADTQYF. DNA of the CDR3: TGTGCCAGCAGCGAAACACCCATAGCGGGGGCGCGGGCGGATACGCAGTATTTT.

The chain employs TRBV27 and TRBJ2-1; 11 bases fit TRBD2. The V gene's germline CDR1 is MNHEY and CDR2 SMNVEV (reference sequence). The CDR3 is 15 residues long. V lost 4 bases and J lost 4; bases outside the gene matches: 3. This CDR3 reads CASSSLAGGYNEQFF. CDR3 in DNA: TGTGCCAGCAGTTCCCTAGCGGGAGGATACAATGAGCAGTTCTTC.